The source of this TCR beta chain is a study of cytomegalovirus exposure and HLA in healthy donors. In the case of this clone: What it binds is unknown.

This CDR3 spans 14 amino acids. V was shortened by 3 bases and J by 4 bases, with 13 bases between the two germline ends. Germline V gene data show CDR1 as SGHRS and CDR2 as YFSETQ. Here immunoSEQ multiplex PCR was the method, and the copy in TCRdb shows in-frame clones only, minus some. The repertoire has hundreds of thousands of clones, around 86% of them found once; the top ten carry roughly 2%. Broader study findings: Listed as cytomegalovirus-associated were 150 to 200 TCR beta chains. Published work reported that the classifier diagnosed cytomegalovirus status with high specificity and sensitivity.

The TCR originated in a woman aged 18-35 years in good health and CMV-seropositive. The sample consisted of PBMCs. V gene TRBV5-1 combines with J gene TRBJ1-1, with D tentatively TRBD1 (5 bases). The CDR3 nucleotides read TGCGCCAGCAGCTCTCCCGGGGGGGGCACTGAAGCTTTCTTT. The encoded protein is CASSSPGGGTEAFF. The variable domain in full, with the rest retrieved from reference TRBV5-1 and TRBJ1-1, is KAGVTQTPRYLIKTRGQQVTLSCSPISGHRSVSWYQQTPGQGLQFLFEYFSETQRNKGNFPGRFSGRQFSNSRSEMNVSTLELGDSALYLCASSSPGGGTEAFFGQGTRLTVV.